The 32 T cell receptor beta chains listed next were all sequenced from one sample in a study of identical twins. From the 5' RACE reads, TCRdb called clonotypes with MiXCR, one entry per CDR3 protein. The top ten clones hold approximately 0.29% of a sample with some 1,600,000 distinct CDR3 sequences, about 30% of them seen once. Sequencing was carried out using cord blood. These receptors all stem from a newborn girl in good health.

The J gene is TRBJ2-1, the V gene TRBV10-3, with 9 bases lining up with TRBD1. This CDR3 comprises 17 residues. V shed 5 bases, J shed 1 base, and the junction held 9 bases outside the gene matches. Germline V gene lookup returns CDR1 ENHRY and CDR2 SYGVKD. The CDR3 nucleotides are TGTGCCATCAGTCTCCCCATGGACAGGGGTTCCTACAATGAGCAGTTCTTC. This sequence encodes CAISLPMDRGSYNEQFF.

This clonotype was picked up a small number of times. V gene TRBV6-5 combines with J gene TRBJ1-6, with TRBD1 as a possible D gene (5 bases). This CDR3 comprises 14 residues. V lost 5 bases and J lost 10, with 15 bases in between. The germline gives CDR1 MNHEY, CDR2 SVGAGI. CDR3 in amino acids: CASSKGVFLSPLHF. Here the CDR3 DNA reads TGTGCCAGCAGTAAAGGGGTTTTCTTGTCACCCCTCCACTTT.

This clonotype was counted only a few times. V gene TRBV20-1 combines with J gene TRBJ1-5, with a tentative D call TRBD1 (5 bases). CDR3 size: 19 residues. Germline lookup yields CDR1 DFQATT and CDR2 SNEGSKA (reference sequence). V lost 0 bases and J 0 bases, leaving 21 bases between the germline ends. CDR3 sequence: CSARDPLAGLGDSNQPQHF. CDR3 coding DNA: TGCAGTGCTAGAGATCCCCTGGCAGGGCTGGGAGATAGCAATCAGCCCCAGCATTTT.

This chain joins TRBV29-1 and TRBJ2-7; possible D gene TRBD2, 6 bases. The CDR3 consists of 12 residues. Germline assignment: CDR1 SQVTM and CDR2 ANQGSEA. Trimming stripped 4 bases from V and 7 bases from J, with 14 bases between. The CDR3 loop is CSVVPRAGEQYF. In DNA, the CDR3 is TGCAGCGTTGTCCCCAGGGCGGGGGAGCAGTACTTC.

This chain links TRBV2 with TRBJ1-6; no clear D gene. In germline, CDR1 is SNHLY, CDR2 FYNNEI. This CDR3 spans 11 amino acids. V lost 6 bases and J 10 bases, leaving 7 bases between the germline ends. CDR3 DNA sequence: TGTGCCAGCAGCCCATACTCACCCCTCCACTTT. It yields the protein CASSPYSPLHF. Together with reference TRBV2 and TRBJ1-6, the CDR3 gives the full variable domain: EPEVTQTPSHQVTQMGQEVILRCVPISNHLYFYWYRQILGQKVEFLVSFYNNEISEKSEIFDDQFSVERPDGSNFTLKIRSTKLEDSAMYFCASSPYSPLHFGNGTRLTVT.

This clonotype was counted a few times. The chain joins TRBV20-1 to TRBJ2-3, with 7 bases that match TRBD1. Germline-derived CDR1 and CDR2 are DFQATT and SNEGSKA (reference sequence). The V gene end was trimmed by 4 bases and the J gene end by 1 base; junction bases not matched to a gene: 5. There are 14 residues in the CDR3. DNA for the CDR3: TGCAGTGCTAAGCAAGGGGGCCGCACAGATACGCAGTATTTT. It translates to CSAKQGGRTDTQYF.

The rearrangement links TRBV15 to TRBJ2-7; TRBD1 might be the D (6 bases). Trimming took 0 bases from V and 1 from J, leaving 10 bases between them. The CDR3 consists of 15 residues. Germline V gene lookup returns CDR1 LNHNV and CDR2 YYDKDF (reference sequence). The CDR3 spells CATSRELGQSYEQYF. The CDR3 DNA follows: TGTGCCACCAGCAGAGAGCTAGGACAGTCCTACGAGCAGTACTTC. Using reference TRBV15 and TRBJ2-7 for the parts outside the CDR3, the full variable domain is DAMVIQNPRYQVTQFGKPVTLSCSQTLNHNVMYWYQQKSSQAPKLLFHYYDKDFNNEADTPDNFQSRRPNTSFCFLDIRSPGLGDTAMYLCATSRELGQSYEQYFGPGTRLTVT.

This sequence joins TRBV11-2 and TRBJ1-2; TRBD1 might be the D (6 bases). Germline CDR1 SGHAT, CDR2 FQNNGV. CDR3 length: 16 residues. V was shortened by 3 bases and J by 4 bases, with 18 bases between the two germline ends. DNA of the CDR3: TGTGCCAGCAGCTTCTATCCGCCACAGGGACGCTATGGCTACACCTTC. This translates into CASSFYPPQGRYGYTF.

V is TRBV7-9 and J is TRBJ2-4, with no clear D. Germline V gene sequence: CDR1 SEHNR, CDR2 FQNEAQ (reference sequence). The CDR3 is 14 amino acids. Trimming pared 1 base from V and 3 bases from J, leaving 7 bases between. This chain's CDR3 is CASSLEASKNIQYF. The CDR3 bases are TGTGCCAGCAGCTTAGAAGCTAGCAAAAACATTCAGTACTTC.

This sequence joins TRBV7-2 and TRBJ2-3; TRBD2 matches 13 bases. This CDR3 region has 19 residues. Germline trimming cut 4 bases from V and 0 bases from J; bases unmatched to any gene: 10. Germline CDR1 is SGHTA and CDR2 is FQGNSA. In DNA form, the CDR3 reads TGTGCCAGCAGCTCGATAGGACTAGCGGGGGCCCCAAGCACAGATACGCAGTATTTT. Translated: CASSSIGLAGAPSTDTQYF.

Many counts were recorded for this clonotype. The chain is built from TRBV24-1 and TRBJ1-2; D gene uncertain. The length of the CDR3 is 13 residues. CDR1 is KGHDR, CDR2 SFDVKD, per germline. V lost 5 bases and J lost 1, with 7 bases in between. CDR3 protein: CATSAGVNYGYTF. The CDR3 nucleotides are TGTGCCACCAGTGCCGGGGTTAACTATGGCTACACCTTC.

The chain joins TRBV27 to TRBJ2-7; 12 bases agree with TRBD2. The closer fit of TRBJ2-5 to the DNA end suggests the J call may be wrong. Germline V gene lookup returns CDR1 MNHEY and CDR2 SMNVEV (reference sequence). The CDR3 contains 17 residues. The CDR3 nucleotides read TGTGCCAGCAGTTTGAGGACTAGCGGGACAACCGGGAAGACCCAGTACTTC. Encoded protein: CASSLRTSGTTGKTQYF.

This clonotype has only a few counts. The chain carries TRBV27 and TRBJ1-2; no clear D gene. In germline, CDR1 is MNHEY, CDR2 SMNVEV (reference sequence). Trimming cost V 6 bases and J 3 bases, with 11 bases left between them. CDR3 size: 13 residues. CDR3 loop: CASRTQAHYGYTF. CDR3 nucleotides: TGTGCCAGCAGGACCCAGGCCCACTATGGCTACACCTTC.

This clonotype was recorded only once. The rearrangement uses TRBV28 and TRBJ1-1, with TRBD1 identical over 7 bases. CDR3 length equals 19 residues. Germline V gives CDR1 MDHEN, CDR2 SYDVKM. Trimming at V came to 3 bases and at J to 0 bases, leaving 16 bases not matched to a gene. The CDR3 protein is CASSFHGTALDVMNTEAFF. The CDR3, as DNA: TGTGCCAGCAGTTTCCATGGGACAGCACTAGATGTTATGAACACTGAAGCTTTCTTT.

This clonotype was counted a few times. The V and J genes are TRBV20-1 and TRBJ2-5, with 13 positions matching TRBD2. TRBJ2-7 matches the DNA end more closely, so the J call is doubtful. The CDR3 totals 15 residues. CDR1 and CDR2 from the germline V gene are DFQATT and SNEGSKA (reference sequence). In DNA, the CDR3 is TGCAGTGCTAGAGACGGGACTAGCGGGAACAACGAGCAGTACTTC. It specifies CSARDGTSGNNEQYF.

This clonotype was seen at least ten times. The chain is built from TRBV5-6 and TRBJ2-5; D unresolved. The CDR3 is 13 amino acids. The V gene lost 1 base and the J gene lost 1 base, with 5 bases spanning the gap. Germline V gives CDR1 SGHDT, CDR2 YYEEEE. The CDR3 here is CASSLTFQETQYF. The CDR3 nucleotides read TGTGCCAGCAGCTTGACGTTCCAAGAGACCCAGTACTTC.

This sequence joins TRBV7-2 and TRBJ2-7; no clear D gene. The CDR3 loop spans 14 amino acids. Trimming pared 4 bases from V and 4 bases from J, leaving 14 bases between. Germline V gives CDR1 SGHTA, CDR2 FQGNSA. The chain's CDR3 is CASSYRVGLYEQYF. The CDR3 DNA sequence: TGTGCCAGCAGCTATAGGGTCGGGCTTTACGAGCAGTACTTC.

This clonotype showed up just a few times. V usage is TRBV2 and J usage is TRBJ2-1; 11 bases line up with TRBD2. The ends lost 0 bases at V and 5 bases at J; junction bases unmatched: 3. The CDR3 extends over 16 amino acids. Germline lookup yields CDR1 SNHLY and CDR2 FYNNEI. CDR3 sequence: CASSEAGLAVHNEQFF. The DNA of the CDR3 is TGTGCCAGCAGTGAAGCGGGACTAGCGGTTCACAATGAGCAGTTCTTC.

Only a few counts were recorded for this clonotype. The J gene is TRBJ2-5, the V gene TRBV15; 7 bases match TRBD2. The germline V gene encodes CDR1 LNHNV and CDR2 YYDKDF (reference sequence). The CDR3 covers 16 residues. J lost 1 base, V lost 5 bases, and 10 bases had no gene match. The CDR3: CATSPGNLAGQETQYF. Here the CDR3 DNA reads TGTGCCACCAGCCCAGGAAATTTAGCGGGCCAAGAGACCCAGTACTTC.

This clonotype was detected many times. The V gene is TRBV4-2, the J gene TRBJ2-7; D gene ambiguous. The CDR3 spans 11 residues. Germline V CDR1 and CDR2: LGHNA, YNFKEQ. Trimming took 0 bases from V and 5 from J, leaving 2 bases between them. The CDR3 nucleotides are TGTGCCAGCAGCCAAGAAAACGAGCAGTACTTC. Encoded protein: CASSQENEQYF.

The rearrangement uses TRBV18 and TRBJ2-1; 9 nucleotides agree with TRBD1. V lost 3 bases, J lost 7 bases, and 10 bases stayed unmatched. The germline gives CDR1 KGHSH, CDR2 LQKENI. The CDR3 has 16 amino acids. CDR3 nucleotide sequence: TGTGCCAGCTCACCCGCGCGACAGGGGGGATGGAATGAGCAGTTCTTC. It translates to CASSPARQGGWNEQFF.

J is TRBJ1-6 and V is TRBV27, with D perhaps TRBD1 (6 bases). This CDR3 comprises 15 residues. Germline assignment: CDR1 MNHEY and CDR2 SMNVEV (reference sequence). Trimming shortened V by 2 bases and J by 9 bases, and 14 bases separated the two germline ends. This CDR3 reads CASSLRPTGFSPLHF. The CDR3 DNA reads TGTGCCAGCAGTTTAAGACCAACAGGGTTTTCACCCCTCCACTTT.

This sequence joins TRBV7-6 and TRBJ2-1; D gene uncertain. Looked up from germline, CDR1 is SGHVS and CDR2 is FNYEAQ. With 1 base removed from V and 3 bases from J, the gap between germline ends came to 7 bases. This CDR3 region has 14 residues. CDR3 coding DNA: TGTGCCAGCAGCTTAGGCTGGTACTACAATGAGCAGTTCTTC. It codes for CASSLGWYYNEQFF.

This chain uses TRBV6-5 with TRBJ1-5; TRBD1 matches at 7 bases. Germline trimming cut 2 bases from V and 6 bases from J; bases unmatched to any gene: 1. This CDR3 has 13 amino acids. CDR1 and CDR2 from the germline V gene are MNHEY and SVGAGI. The CDR3: CASSYRGLQPQHF. CDR3 DNA sequence: TGTGCCAGCAGTTACAGGGGGCTTCAGCCCCAGCATTTT.

This clonotype was observed a handful of times. The J gene is TRBJ1-4, the V gene TRBV5-1, with 10 positions matching TRBD1. The V segment lost 4 bases and the J segment 8 bases; nucleotides outside the gene matches: 8. Looked up from germline, CDR1 is SGHRS and CDR2 is YFSETQ. There are 15 residues in the CDR3. Here the CDR3 reads CASSEPGQGSEKLFF. For the CDR3, the DNA is TGCGCCAGCAGCGAGCCGGGACAGGGGAGCGAAAAACTGTTTTTT. The complete variable domain, with remaining parts taken from reference TRBV5-1 and TRBJ1-4, reads KAGVTQTPRYLIKTRGQQVTLSCSPISGHRSVSWYQQTPGQGLQFLFEYFSETQRNKGNFPGRFSGRQFSNSRSEMNVSTLELGDSALYLCASSEPGQGSEKLFFGSGTQLSVL.

This clonotype was counted between two and nine times. This chain joins TRBV24-1 and TRBJ2-3, with 8 bases that match TRBD2. This CDR3 contains 15 residues. V trimming: 2 bases; J trimming: 4 bases; junction bases outside the gene matches: 4. Per the germline V gene, CDR1 is KGHDR and CDR2 is SFDVKD. CDR3 loop: CATSDSGGRADTQYF. Here the CDR3 DNA reads TGTGCCACCAGTGATTCGGGGGGGAGAGCAGATACGCAGTATTTT.

This rearrangement joins TRBV2 to TRBJ2-1, with 11 bases lining up with TRBD1. Germline CDR1 SNHLY, CDR2 FYNNEI. V was clipped by 6 bases and J by 6 bases; unmatched bases: 4. The CDR3 covers 14 residues. CDR3 amino acids: CASRWDRGFNEQFF. The CDR3 DNA sequence: TGTGCCAGCAGATGGGACAGGGGGTTCAATGAGCAGTTCTTC. Together with reference TRBV2 and TRBJ2-1, the CDR3 gives the full variable domain: EPEVTQTPSHQVTQMGQEVILRCVPISNHLYFYWYRQILGQKVEFLVSFYNNEISEKSEIFDDQFSVERPDGSNFTLKIRSTKLEDSAMYFCASRWDRGFNEQFFGPGTRLTVL.

The V and J genes are TRBV2 and TRBJ1-4, with a weak D call TRBD1 (5 bases). V shed 2 bases and J shed 10 bases, with 29 bases lying between them. CDR1 and CDR2 from the germline V gene are SNHLY and FYNNEI. The CDR3 runs to 19 residues. The CDR3 DNA reads TGTGCCAGCAGTGAATTTTTTCCCTGGGGCAGGGACCTTACTGGAAAACTGTTTTTT. Its translation: CASSEFFPWGRDLTGKLFF.

This clonotype was recorded a few times. The rearrangement links TRBV7-9 to TRBJ2-1; the match to TRBD2 covers 11 bases. V lost 9 bases and J lost 5; bases outside the gene matches: 9. This CDR3 spans 15 amino acids. The V gene's germline CDR1 is SEHNR and CDR2 FQNEAQ (reference sequence). The CDR3 DNA sequence: TGTGCCAGTCAGCCTACTAGCGGGAGCCACAATGAGCAGTTCTTC. It specifies CASQPTSGSHNEQFF.

The chain joins TRBV28 to TRBJ1-5; no definite D call. The CDR3 has 16 amino acids. Per germline, CDR1 MDHEN and CDR2 SYDVKM. The V end was cut by 3 bases, the J end by 0 bases, with 12 bases between. The CDR3, as DNA: TGTGCCAGCAGTTTTTCAGACACCTATAGCAATCAGCCCCAGCATTTT. It translates to CASSFSDTYSNQPQHF.

The chain links TRBV12-3 or TRBV12-4 to TRBJ2-5; the D is unclear. V was trimmed by 3 bases and J by 5 bases, leaving 10 bases between them. The CDR3 loop spans 13 amino acids. The CDR3 nucleotides are TGTGCCAGCAGTTTCTTTCAAGGGGAGACCCAGTACTTC. Residues: CASSFFQGETQYF.

This clonotype has a handful of counts. J is TRBJ1-2 and V is TRBV20-1, with 8 bases that match TRBD1. Germline loops: CDR1 DFQATT, CDR2 SNEGSKA (reference sequence). Trimming removed 3 bases from V and 2 bases from J; junction bases left unmatched: 8. The CDR3 runs to 15 residues. The CDR3 sequence: CSARPTGGKNYGYTF. In nucleotides, the CDR3 is TGCAGTGCTAGGCCTACAGGGGGAAAGAACTATGGCTACACCTTC.